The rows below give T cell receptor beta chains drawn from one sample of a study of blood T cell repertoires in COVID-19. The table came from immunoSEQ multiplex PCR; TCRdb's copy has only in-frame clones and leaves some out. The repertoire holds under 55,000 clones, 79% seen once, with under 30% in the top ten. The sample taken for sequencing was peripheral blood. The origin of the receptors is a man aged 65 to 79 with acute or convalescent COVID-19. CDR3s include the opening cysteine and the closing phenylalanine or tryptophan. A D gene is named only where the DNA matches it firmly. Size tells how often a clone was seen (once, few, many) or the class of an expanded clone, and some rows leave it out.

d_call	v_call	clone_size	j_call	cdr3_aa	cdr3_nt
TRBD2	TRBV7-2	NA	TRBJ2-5	CASSLGLAGGQETQYF	TGTGCCAGCAGCTTAGGGCTAGCGGGAGGCCAAGAGACCCAGTACTTC
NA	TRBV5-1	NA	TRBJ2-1	CASSLDGSSYNEQFF	TGCGCCAGCAGCTTGGACGGGAGCTCCTACAATGAGCAGTTCTTC
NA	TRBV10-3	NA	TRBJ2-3	CAISELSDTQYF	TGTGCCATCAGTGAGCTATCAGATACGCAGTATTTT
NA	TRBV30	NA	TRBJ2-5	CAWTVGLHVSQETQYF	TGTGCCTGGACCGTGGGGCTACATGTTTCCCAAGAGACCCAGTACTTC
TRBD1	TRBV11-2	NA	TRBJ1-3	CASSRIDRGYGNTIYF	TGTGCCAGCAGCCGGATCGACAGGGGTTATGGAAACACCATATATTTT
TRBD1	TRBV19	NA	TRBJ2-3	CASSPTDRAGTDTQYF	TGTGCCAGTAGCCCCACGGACAGGGCGGGCACAGATACGCAGTATTTT
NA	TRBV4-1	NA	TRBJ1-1	CASSQDYGIEAEAFF	TGCGCCAGCAGCCAAGATTACGGGATTGAGGCTGAAGCTTTCTTT
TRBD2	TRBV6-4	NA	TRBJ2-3	CASSVSGEADTQYF	TGTGCCAGCAGTGTTAGCGGGGAGGCAGATACGCAGTATTTT
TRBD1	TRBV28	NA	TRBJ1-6	CASGQGDSPLHF	TGTGCCAGCGGACAGGGTGACTCACCCCTCCACTTT
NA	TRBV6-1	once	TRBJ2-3	CASSELGGAISTDTQYF	TGTGCCAGCAGTGAACTGGGGGGGGCCATCAGCACAGATACGCAGTATTTT
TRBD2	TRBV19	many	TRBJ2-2	CASSVSGGKFF	TGTGCCAGTAGTGTCAGCGGGGGGAAGTTTTTT
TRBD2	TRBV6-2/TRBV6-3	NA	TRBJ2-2	CASSSGLAGGTGELFF	TGTGCCAGCAGTAGTGGACTAGCGGGGGGTACCGGGGAGCTGTTTTTT
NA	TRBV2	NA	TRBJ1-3	CASNTGNTIYF	TGTGCCAGCAATACAGGAAACACCATATATTTT
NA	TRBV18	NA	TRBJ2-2	CASSPPQGLYTGELFF	TGTGCCAGCTCACCACCCCAGGGTTTGTACACCGGGGAGCTGTTTTTT
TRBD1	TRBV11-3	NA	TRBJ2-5	CASSATQTGGETQYF	TGTGCCAGCAGCGCTACCCAAACAGGGGGAGAGACCCAGTACTTC
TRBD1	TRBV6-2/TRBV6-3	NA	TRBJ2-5	CASSYLDRGETQYF	TGTGCCAGCAGTTACCTAGACAGGGGAGAGACCCAGTACTTC
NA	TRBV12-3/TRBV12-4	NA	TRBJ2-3	CASRGPTDTQYF	TGTGCCAGCAGGGGGCCGACAGATACGCAGTATTTT
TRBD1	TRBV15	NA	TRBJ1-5	CATSRDRDREWQHF	TGTGCCACCAGCAGAGATCGGGACAGGGAATGGCAGCATTTT
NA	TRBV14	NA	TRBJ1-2	CASSRSDIHYGYTF	TGTGCCAGCAGCCGATCGGACATCCACTATGGCTACACCTTC
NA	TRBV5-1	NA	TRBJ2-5	CASSPQGGETQYF	TGCGCCAGCAGCCCCCAGGGGGGAGAGACCCAGTACTTC
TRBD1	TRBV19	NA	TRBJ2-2	CASVKTTGTGSNTGELFF	TGTGCCAGTGTAAAAACGACCGGGACAGGGTCGAACACCGGGGAGCTGTTTTTT
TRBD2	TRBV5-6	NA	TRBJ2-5	CASSWQTSGLQETQYF	TGTGCCAGCAGCTGGCAGACTAGCGGGTTACAAGAGACCCAGTACTTC
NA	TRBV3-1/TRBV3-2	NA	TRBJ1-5	CASSQGLYGNQPQHF	TGTGCCAGCAGCCAAGGACTTTACGGCAATCAGCCCCAGCATTTT
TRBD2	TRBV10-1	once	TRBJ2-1	CASSDSGGADEQFF	TGCGCCAGCAGTGATAGCGGGGGGGCCGATGAGCAGTTCTTC
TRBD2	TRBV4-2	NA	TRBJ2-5	CASSQGAAGGRGKTQYF	TGTGCCAGCAGCCAAGGGGCGGCGGGAGGCCGGGGTAAGACCCAGTACTTC
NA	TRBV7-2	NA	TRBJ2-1	CASSSRGSGGTLHEQFF	TGTGCCAGCAGCTCCCGGGGGAGCGGAGGTACACTGCATGAGCAGTTCTTC
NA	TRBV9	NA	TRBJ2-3	CASSVEGPGLSTDTQYF	TGTGCCAGCAGCGTAGAAGGGCCGGGACTCTCCACAGATACGCAGTATTTT
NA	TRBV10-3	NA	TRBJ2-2	CAISEGADTGELFF	TGTGCCATCAGTGAGGGGGCAGACACCGGGGAGCTGTTTTTT
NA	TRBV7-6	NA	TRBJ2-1	CASSLGLSNEQFF	TGTGCCAGCAGCTTAGGGCTTTCCAATGAGCAGTTCTTC
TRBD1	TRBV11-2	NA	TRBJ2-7	CASQLDRAYEQYF	TGTGCCAGCCAATTGGACAGGGCCTACGAGCAGTACTTC
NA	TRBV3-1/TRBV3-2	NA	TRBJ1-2	CASSQRGTYGYTF	TGTGCCAGCAGCCAACGGGGGACCTATGGCTACACCTTC
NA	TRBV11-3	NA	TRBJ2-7	CASSIGGSNYEQYF	TGTGCCAGCAGCATTGGCGGGTCTAACTACGAGCAGTACTTC
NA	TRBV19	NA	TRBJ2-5	CASSIGDGTGEETQYF	TGTGCCAGTAGTATAGGGGACGGAACGGGGGAAGAGACCCAGTACTTC
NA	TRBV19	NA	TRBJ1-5	CASSIPGTMYSNQPQHF	TGTGCCAGTAGTATCCCAGGGACAATGTATAGCAATCAGCCCCAGCATTTT
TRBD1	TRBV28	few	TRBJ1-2	CATLPSRQGVYYGYTF	TGTGCCACCCTTCCCTCCAGACAGGGGGTATACTATGGCTACACCTTC
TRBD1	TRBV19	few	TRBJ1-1	CASSDSQGAGTEAFF	TGTGCCAGTAGTGATTCACAGGGGGCCGGTACTGAAGCTTTCTTT
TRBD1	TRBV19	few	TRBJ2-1	CASNYHRGEQFF	TGTGCCAGTAACTACCACAGGGGTGAGCAGTTCTTC
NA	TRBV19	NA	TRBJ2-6	CASTTIDSSGANVLTF	TGTGCCAGTACCACAATCGACAGCTCTGGGGCCAACGTCCTGACTTTC
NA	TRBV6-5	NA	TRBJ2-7	CASSTGQKIEQYF	TGTGCCAGCAGTACGGGACAAAAGATCGAGCAGTACTTC
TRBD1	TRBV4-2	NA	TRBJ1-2	CASSQDPRGYGYTF	TGTGCCAGCAGCCAAGATCCCAGGGGGTATGGCTACACCTTC
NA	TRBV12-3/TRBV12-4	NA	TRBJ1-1	CASTTQPGTEAFF	TGTGCCAGCACTACCCAGCCCGGGACTGAAGCTTTCTTT
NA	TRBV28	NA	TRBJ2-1	CASSSGQLNEQFF	TGTGCCAGCAGTTCGGGACAACTCAATGAGCAGTTCTTC
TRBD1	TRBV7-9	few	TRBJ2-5	CASSVGDRGLQETQYF	TGTGCCAGCAGCGTGGGGGACAGGGGGCTCCAAGAGACCCAGTACTTC